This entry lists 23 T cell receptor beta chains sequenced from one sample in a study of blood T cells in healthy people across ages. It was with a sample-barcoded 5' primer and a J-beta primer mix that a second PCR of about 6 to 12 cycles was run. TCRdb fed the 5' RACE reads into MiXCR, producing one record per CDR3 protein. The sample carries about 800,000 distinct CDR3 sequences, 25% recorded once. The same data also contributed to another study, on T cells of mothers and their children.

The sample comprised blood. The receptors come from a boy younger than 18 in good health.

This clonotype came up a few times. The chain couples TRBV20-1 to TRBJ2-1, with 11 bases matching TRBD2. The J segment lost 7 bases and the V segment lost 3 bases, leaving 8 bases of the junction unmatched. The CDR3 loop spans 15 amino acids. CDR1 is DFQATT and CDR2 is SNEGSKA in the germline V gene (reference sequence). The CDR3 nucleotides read TGCAGTGCTAGGCCACTAGCGGGAGAATCGAATGAGCAGTTCTTC. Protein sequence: CSARPLAGESNEQFF.

This CDR3 reads CASSPPFGEQYF. In nucleotides, the CDR3 is TGTGCCAGCAGTCCCCCTTTTGGCGAGCAGTACTTC. The V gene is TRBV6-2 or TRBV6-3, the J gene TRBJ2-7; D ambiguous. This CDR3 has 12 amino acids. Trimming took off 5 bases at V and 6 bases at J, with 11 bases between the two ends. Per germline, CDR1 MNHEY and CDR2 SVGEGT.

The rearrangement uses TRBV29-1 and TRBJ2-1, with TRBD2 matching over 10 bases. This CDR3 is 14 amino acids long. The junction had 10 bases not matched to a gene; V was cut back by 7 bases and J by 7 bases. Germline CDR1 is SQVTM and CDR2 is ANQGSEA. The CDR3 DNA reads TGCAGCGCCGCCGCTAGCGGGAGTAGGAATGAGCAGTTCTTC. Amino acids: CSAAASGSRNEQFF.

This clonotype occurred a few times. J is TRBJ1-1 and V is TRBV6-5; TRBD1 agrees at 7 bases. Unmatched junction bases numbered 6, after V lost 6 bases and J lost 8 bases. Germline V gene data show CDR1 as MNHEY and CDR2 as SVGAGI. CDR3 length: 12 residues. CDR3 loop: CASSRKTGEAFF. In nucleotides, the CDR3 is TGTGCCAGCAGCCGTAAGACAGGGGAAGCTTTCTTT.

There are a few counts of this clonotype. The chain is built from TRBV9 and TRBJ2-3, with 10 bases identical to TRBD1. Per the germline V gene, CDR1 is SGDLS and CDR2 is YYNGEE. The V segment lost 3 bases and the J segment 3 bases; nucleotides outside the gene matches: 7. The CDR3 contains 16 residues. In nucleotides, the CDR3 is TGTGCCAGCAGCGAGGGACAGGGGATCCGGACAGATACGCAGTATTTT. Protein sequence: CASSEGQGIRTDTQYF.

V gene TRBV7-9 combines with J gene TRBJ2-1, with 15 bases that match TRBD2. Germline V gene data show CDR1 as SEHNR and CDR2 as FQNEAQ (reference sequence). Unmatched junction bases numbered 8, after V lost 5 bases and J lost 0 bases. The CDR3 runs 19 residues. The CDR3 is CASSTPGTSGGSSYNEQFF. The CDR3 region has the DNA TGTGCCAGCAGCACCCCCGGGACTAGCGGGGGGAGCTCCTACAATGAGCAGTTCTTC. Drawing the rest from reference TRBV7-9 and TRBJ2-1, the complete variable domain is DTGVSQNPRHKITKRGQNVTFRCDPISEHNRLYWYRQTLGQGPEFLTYFQNEAQLEKSRLLSDRFSAERPKGSFSTLEIQRTEQGDSAMYLCASSTPGTSGGSSYNEQFFGPGTRLTVL.

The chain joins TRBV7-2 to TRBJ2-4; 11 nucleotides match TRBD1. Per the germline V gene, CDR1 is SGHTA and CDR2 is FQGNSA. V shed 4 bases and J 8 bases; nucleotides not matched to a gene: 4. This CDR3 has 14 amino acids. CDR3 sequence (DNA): TGTGCCAGCAGCTCACCGGGACAGGGGGACATTCAGTACTTC. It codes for CASSSPGQGDIQYF.

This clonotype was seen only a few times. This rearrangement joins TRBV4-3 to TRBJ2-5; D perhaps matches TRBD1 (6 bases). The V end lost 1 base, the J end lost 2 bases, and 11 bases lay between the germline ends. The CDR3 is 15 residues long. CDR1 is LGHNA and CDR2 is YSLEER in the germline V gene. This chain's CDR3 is CASSQGGGQQETQYF. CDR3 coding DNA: TGCGCCAGCAGCCAAGGGGGCGGACAGCAAGAGACCCAGTACTTC.

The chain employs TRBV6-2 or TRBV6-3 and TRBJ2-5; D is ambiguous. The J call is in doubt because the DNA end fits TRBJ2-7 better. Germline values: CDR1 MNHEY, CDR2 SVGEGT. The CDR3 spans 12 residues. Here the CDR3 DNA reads TGTGCCAGCAGTCGTCTAACCTACGAGCAGTACTTC. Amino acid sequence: CASSRLTYEQYF.

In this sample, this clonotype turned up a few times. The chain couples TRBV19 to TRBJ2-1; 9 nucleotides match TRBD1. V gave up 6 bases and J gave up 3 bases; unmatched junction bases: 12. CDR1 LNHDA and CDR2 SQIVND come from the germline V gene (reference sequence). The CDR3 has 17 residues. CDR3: CASSSGTGPSNYNEQFF. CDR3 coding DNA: TGTGCCAGTAGCTCCGGGACAGGGCCTTCAAACTACAATGAGCAGTTCTTC.

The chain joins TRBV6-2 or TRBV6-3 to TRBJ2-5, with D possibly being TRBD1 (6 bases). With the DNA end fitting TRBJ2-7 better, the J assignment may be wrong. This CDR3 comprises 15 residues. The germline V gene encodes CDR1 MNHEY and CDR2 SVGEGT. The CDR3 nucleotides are TGTGCCAGCAGTTATAAGGTCCAGGGGATGAACGAGCAGTACTTC. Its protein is CASSYKVQGMNEQYF.

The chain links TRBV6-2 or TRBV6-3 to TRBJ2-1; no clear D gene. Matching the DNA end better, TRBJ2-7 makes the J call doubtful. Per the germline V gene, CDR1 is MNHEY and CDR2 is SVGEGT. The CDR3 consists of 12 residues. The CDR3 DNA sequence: TGTGCCAGCAGTACTTTAACCTACGAGCAGTACTTC. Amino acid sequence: CASSTLTYEQYF.

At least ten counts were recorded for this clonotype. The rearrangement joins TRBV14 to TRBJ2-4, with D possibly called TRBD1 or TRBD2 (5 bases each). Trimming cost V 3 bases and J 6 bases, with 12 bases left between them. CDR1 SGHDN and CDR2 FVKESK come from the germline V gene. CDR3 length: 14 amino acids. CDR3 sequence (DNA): TGTGCCAGCAGCCATGCCGGGACGGGAAACATTCAGTACTTC. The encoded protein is CASSHAGTGNIQYF. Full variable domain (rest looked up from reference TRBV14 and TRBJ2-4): EAGVTQFPSHSVIEKGQTVTLRCDPISGHDNLYWYRRVMGKEIKFLLHFVKESKQDESGMPNNRFLAERTGGTYSTLKVQPAELEDSGVYFCASSHAGTGNIQYFGAGTRLSVL.

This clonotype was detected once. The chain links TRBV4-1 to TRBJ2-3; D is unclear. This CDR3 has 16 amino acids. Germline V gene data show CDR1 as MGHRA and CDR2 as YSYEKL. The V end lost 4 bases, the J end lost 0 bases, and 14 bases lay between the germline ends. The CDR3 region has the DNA TGCGCCAGCAGCCGCGAAGGACGAGGAAGCACAGATACGCAGTATTTT. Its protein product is CASSREGRGSTDTQYF.

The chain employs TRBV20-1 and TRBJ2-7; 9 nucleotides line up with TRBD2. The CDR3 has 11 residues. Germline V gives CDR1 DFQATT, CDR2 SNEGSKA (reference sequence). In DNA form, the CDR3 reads TGCAGCGCGGGGGGGTCCTACGAGCAGTACTTC. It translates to CSAGGSYEQYF.

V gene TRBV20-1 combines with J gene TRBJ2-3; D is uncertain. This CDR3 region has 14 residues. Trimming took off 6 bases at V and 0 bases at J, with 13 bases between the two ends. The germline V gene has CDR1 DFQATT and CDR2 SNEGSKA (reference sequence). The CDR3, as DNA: TGCAGTGCGGCTCTAGGCCCTAGCACAGATACGCAGTATTTT. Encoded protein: CSAALGPSTDTQYF.

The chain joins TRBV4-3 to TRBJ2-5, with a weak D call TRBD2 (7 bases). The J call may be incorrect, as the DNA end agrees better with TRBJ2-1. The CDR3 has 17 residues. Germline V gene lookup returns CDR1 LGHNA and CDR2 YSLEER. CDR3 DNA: TGCGCCAGCAGCCGCGAGGGGGGGATACCCTTTTACGATGAGCAGTTCTTC. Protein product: CASSREGGIPFYDEQFF.

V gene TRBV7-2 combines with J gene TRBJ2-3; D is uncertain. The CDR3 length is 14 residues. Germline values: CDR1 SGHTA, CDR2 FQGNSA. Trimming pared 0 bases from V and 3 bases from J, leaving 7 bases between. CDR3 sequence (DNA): TGTGCCAGCAGCTTAGCATTGGGAACAGATACGCAGTATTTT. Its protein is CASSLALGTDTQYF. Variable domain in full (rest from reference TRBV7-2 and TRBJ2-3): GAGVSQSPSNKVTEKGKDVELRCDPISGHTALYWYRQSLGQGLEFLIYFQGNSAPDKSGLPSDRFSAERTGGSVSTLTIQRTQQEDSAVYLCASSLALGTDTQYFGPGTRLTVL.

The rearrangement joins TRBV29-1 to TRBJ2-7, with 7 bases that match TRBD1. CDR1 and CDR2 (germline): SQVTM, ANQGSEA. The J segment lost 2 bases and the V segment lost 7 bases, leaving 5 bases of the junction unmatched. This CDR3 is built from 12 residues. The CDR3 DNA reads TGCAGCGCGGGGACAGCCCCCTACGAGCAGTACTTC. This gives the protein CSAGTAPYEQYF.

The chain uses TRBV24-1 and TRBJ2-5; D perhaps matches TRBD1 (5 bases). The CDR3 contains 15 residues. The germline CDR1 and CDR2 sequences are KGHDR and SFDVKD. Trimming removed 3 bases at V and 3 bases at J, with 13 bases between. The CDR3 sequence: CATSDLTEIEETQYF. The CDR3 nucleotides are TGTGCCACCAGTGATCTGACAGAGATTGAAGAGACCCAGTACTTC.

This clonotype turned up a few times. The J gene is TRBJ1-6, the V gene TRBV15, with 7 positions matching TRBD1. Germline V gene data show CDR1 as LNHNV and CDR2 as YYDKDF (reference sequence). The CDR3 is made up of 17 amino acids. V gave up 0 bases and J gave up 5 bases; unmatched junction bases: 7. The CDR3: CATSRDPRGTDNSPLHF. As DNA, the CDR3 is TGTGCCACCAGCAGAGATCCCCGCGGGACAGATAATTCACCCCTCCACTTT.

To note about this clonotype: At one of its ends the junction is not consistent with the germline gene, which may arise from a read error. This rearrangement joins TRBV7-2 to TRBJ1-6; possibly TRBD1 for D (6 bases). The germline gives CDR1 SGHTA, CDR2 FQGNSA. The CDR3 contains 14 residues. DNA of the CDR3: TGTGCCAGCAGCCCATACCCGGGACAATCGCCCAAGGACTTT. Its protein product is CASSPYPGQSPKDF. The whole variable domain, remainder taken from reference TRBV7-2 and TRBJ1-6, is GAGVSQSPSNKVTEKGKDVELRCDPISGHTALYWYRQSLGQGLEFLIYFQGNSAPDKSGLPSDRFSAERTGGSVSTLTIQRTQQEDSAVYLCASSPYPGQSPKDFGNGTRLTVT.

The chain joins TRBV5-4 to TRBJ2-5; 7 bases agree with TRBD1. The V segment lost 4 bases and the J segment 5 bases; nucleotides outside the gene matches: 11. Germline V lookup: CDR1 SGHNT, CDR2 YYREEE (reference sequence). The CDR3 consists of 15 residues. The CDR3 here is CASSQKGGSKETQYF. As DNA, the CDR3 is TGTGCCAGCAGCCAAAAAGGGGGCAGTAAGGAGACCCAGTACTTC.